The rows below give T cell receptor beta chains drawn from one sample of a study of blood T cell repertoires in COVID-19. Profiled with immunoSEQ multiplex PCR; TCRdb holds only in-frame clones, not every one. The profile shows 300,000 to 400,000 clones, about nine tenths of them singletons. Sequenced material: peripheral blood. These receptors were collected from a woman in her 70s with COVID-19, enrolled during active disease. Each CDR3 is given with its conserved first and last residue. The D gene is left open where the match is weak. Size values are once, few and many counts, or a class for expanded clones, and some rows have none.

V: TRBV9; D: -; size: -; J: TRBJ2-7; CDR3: CASSVSPRSLEPYEQYF; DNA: TGTGCCAGCAGCGTATCCCCTAGGTCACTAGAACCCTACGAGCAGTACTTC
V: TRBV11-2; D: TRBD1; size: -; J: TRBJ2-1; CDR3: CASRFRPQTGTNEQFF; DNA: TGTGCCAGCCGATTCCGACCCCAGACAGGGACCAATGAGCAGTTCTTC
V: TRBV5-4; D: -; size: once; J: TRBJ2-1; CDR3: CASAFGGALYNEQFF; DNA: TGTGCCAGCGCCTTTGGAGGAGCCCTCTACAATGAGCAGTTCTTC
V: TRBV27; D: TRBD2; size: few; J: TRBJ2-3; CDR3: CASTRASGGAFSTQYF; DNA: TGTGCCAGCACGAGGGCCAGCGGGGGGGCTTTCTCTACGCAGTATTTT
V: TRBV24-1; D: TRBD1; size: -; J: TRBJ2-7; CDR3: CATSMGQGSNEQYF; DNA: TGTGCCACCAGTATGGGACAGGGTAGCAACGAGCAGTACTTC
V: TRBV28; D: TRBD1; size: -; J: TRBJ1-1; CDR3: CASRQGGSSTEAFF; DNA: TGTGCCAGCAGACAGGGGGGGTCGAGCACTGAAGCTTTCTTT
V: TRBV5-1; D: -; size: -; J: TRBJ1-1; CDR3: CASREGTVNTEAFF; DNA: TGCGCCAGCAGGGAGGGGACGGTGAACACTGAAGCTTTCTTT
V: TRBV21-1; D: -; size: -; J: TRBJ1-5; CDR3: CASSKVPLGGSNQPQHF; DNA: TGTGCCAGCAGCAAAGTACCATTGGGGGGTAGCAATCAGCCCCAGCATTTT
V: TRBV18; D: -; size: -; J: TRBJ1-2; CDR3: CASSPSGGAYGYTF; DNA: TGTGCCAGCTCACCATCAGGAGGGGCCTATGGCTACACCTTC
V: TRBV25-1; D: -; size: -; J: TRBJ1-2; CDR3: CASSESHPEGYTF; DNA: TGTGCCAGCAGTGAATCTCATCCGGAGGGCTACACCTTC
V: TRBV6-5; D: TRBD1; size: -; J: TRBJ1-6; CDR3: CASRGQVVYNSPLHF; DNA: TGTGCCAGCAGGGGACAGGTCGTGTATAATTCACCCCTCCACTTT
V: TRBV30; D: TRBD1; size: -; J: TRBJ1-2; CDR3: CAWAHEGAYYGYTF; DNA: TGTGCCTGGGCACACGAGGGGGCGTACTATGGCTACACCTTC
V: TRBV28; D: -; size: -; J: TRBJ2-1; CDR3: CASSPDSYNEQFF; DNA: TGTGCCAGCAGTCCTGACAGCTACAATGAGCAGTTCTTC
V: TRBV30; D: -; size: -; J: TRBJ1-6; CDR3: CAWTTGTLNSPLHF; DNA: TGTGCCTGGACGACCGGGACACTCAATTCACCCCTCCACTTT
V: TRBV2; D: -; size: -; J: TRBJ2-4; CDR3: CASSGTIAKNIQYF; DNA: TGTGCCAGCAGTGGGACTATAGCCAAAAACATTCAGTACTTC
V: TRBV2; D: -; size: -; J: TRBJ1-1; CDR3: CASKEGFAEAFF; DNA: TGTGCCAGCAAGGAGGGATTCGCTGAAGCTTTCTTT
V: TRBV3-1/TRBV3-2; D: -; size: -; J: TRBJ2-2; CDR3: CASSQGGSGGELFF; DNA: TGTGCCAGCAGCCAAGGAGGGTCAGGCGGGGAGCTGTTTTTT
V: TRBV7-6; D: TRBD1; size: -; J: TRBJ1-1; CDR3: CASSFGTVNTEAFF; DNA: TGTGCCAGCAGCTTTGGGACAGTGAACACTGAAGCTTTCTTT
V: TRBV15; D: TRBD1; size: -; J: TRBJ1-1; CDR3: CATSTGQGGDTEAFF; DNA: TGTGCCACCAGCACGGGACAGGGTGGGGACACTGAAGCTTTCTTT
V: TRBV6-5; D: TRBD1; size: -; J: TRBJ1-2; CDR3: CASSSPFTGGQDGYTF; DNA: TGTGCCAGCAGTTCTCCCTTTACAGGGGGCCAGGATGGCTACACCTTC
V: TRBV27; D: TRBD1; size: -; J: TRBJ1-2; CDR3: CASSLVKGANYGYTF; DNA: TGTGCCAGCAGTTTGGTCAAGGGGGCGAACTATGGCTACACCTTC
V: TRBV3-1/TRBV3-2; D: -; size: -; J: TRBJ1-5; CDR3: CASSQSGVGDQPQHF; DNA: TGTGCCAGCAGCCAATCAGGGGTAGGGGATCAGCCCCAGCATTTT
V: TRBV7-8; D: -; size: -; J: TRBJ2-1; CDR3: CASSFGPPGVGENEQFF; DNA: TGTGCCAGCAGCTTCGGGCCCCCGGGGGTAGGGGAAAATGAGCAGTTCTTC
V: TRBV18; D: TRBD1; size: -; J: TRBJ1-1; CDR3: CASSTGGNTEAFF; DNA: TGTGCCAGCTCAACAGGGGGGAACACTGAAGCTTTCTTT
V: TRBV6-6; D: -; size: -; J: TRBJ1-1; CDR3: CASSTRDTEAFF; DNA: TGTGCCAGCAGTACACGGGACACTGAAGCTTTCTTT
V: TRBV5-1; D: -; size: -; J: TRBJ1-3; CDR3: CASSNRVGFGNTIYF; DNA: TGCGCCAGCAGCAACAGGGTAGGGTTTGGAAACACCATATATTTT